The next 20 T cell receptor beta chains were all read from a single sample in a study of blood T cell repertoires in COVID-19 (TCRdb year 2020). Library preparation was by the immunoSEQ multiplex PCR assay. This is the immuneACCESS table as TCRdb keeps it, with only in-frame sequences that have V and J called. A part of the clones is gone; compared with another copy, unresolved V genes explain less than half, and the rest is unexplained. Here the sample has about 190,000 clones; almost 90% occur a single time. The ten largest clonotypes hold approximately 0.62% of the sample. Material for sequencing was peripheral blood. The receptors come from a man in his fifties with acute or convalescent COVID-19.

The rearrangement uses TRBV5-1 and TRBJ2-2, with 10 bases lining up with TRBD1. Germline CDR1 SGHRS, CDR2 YFSETQ. V dropped 4 bases and J dropped 7; count of bases not matched to a gene: 7. The CDR3 consists of 15 residues. CDR3 region: CASSKTGGGGGELFF. The CDR3 bases are TGCGCCAGCAGCAAGACAGGGGGCGGTGGCGGGGAGCTGTTTTTT.

The chain uses TRBV3-1 (or the pseudogene TRBV3-2) and TRBJ2-5, with 11 bases fitting TRBD1. Germline loops: CDR1 LGHDT, CDR2 YNNKEL (reference sequence). Trimming at V came to 1 base and at J to 5 bases, leaving 9 bases not matched to a gene. CDR3 length: 17 amino acids. DNA for the CDR3: TGTGCCAGCAGCCAAGTCCCGGGACAGGGGGTATCGGAGACCCAGTACTTC. This codes for CASSQVPGQGVSETQYF.

V gene TRBV5-4 combines with J gene TRBJ1-5; 10 bases match TRBD1. The V gene end was trimmed by 5 bases and the J gene end by 6 bases; junction bases not matched to a gene: 8. The CDR3 contains 15 residues. CDR1 is SGHNT and CDR2 is YYREEE in the germline V gene (reference sequence). This CDR3 is CASSLDRGLSQPQHF. DNA of the CDR3: TGTGCCAGCAGTCTTGACAGGGGGCTAAGTCAGCCCCAGCATTTT.

This clone came up once. The chain couples TRBV5-1 to TRBJ1-2; D gene unclear. CDR1 is SGHRS, CDR2 YFSETQ, per germline. CDR3 length equals 14 residues. V was clipped by 2 bases and J by 7 bases, with 15 bases between them. The CDR3 DNA sequence: TGCGCCAGCAGCTTAGAAACAGCCGTCCGTGGCTACACCTTC. Its translation is CASSLETAVRGYTF. The full variable domain, in which reference TRBV5-1 and TRBJ1-2 provide the parts outside the CDR3, is KAGVTQTPRYLIKTRGQQVTLSCSPISGHRSVSWYQQTPGQGLQFLFEYFSETQRNKGNFPGRFSGRQFSNSRSEMNVSTLELGDSALYLCASSLETAVRGYTFGSGTRLTVV.

The V gene is TRBV28, the J gene TRBJ1-1; no definite D call. Between the trimmed V and J ends, which lost 2 bases and 4 bases, there was a span of 11 bases. Germline V CDR1 and CDR2: MDHEN, SYDVKM. The CDR3 extends over 14 amino acids. CDR3: CASSLEEGRTEAFF. DNA of the CDR3: TGTGCCAGCAGTTTAGAGGAGGGCCGCACTGAAGCTTTCTTT.

The rearrangement uses TRBV7-9 and TRBJ2-1, with D possibly being TRBD1 (6 bases). Germline CDR1 is SEHNR and CDR2 is FQNEAQ (reference sequence). The CDR3 extends over 15 amino acids. Trimming stripped 7 bases from V and 7 bases from J, with 20 bases between. The CDR3 here is CASNRWTGHGNEQFF. DNA for the CDR3: TGTGCCAGCAACCGTTGGACGGGACATGGAAATGAGCAGTTCTTC.

The V gene is TRBV2, the J gene TRBJ1-5, with unresolved D. V dropped 4 bases and J dropped 3 bases, with 10 bases sitting between them. The CDR3 covers 14 residues. Germline V gene data show CDR1 as SNHLY and CDR2 as FYNNEI. DNA of the CDR3: TGTGCCAGCAGTGGTTTGAGGGACAATCAGCCCCAGCATTTT. It translates to CASSGLRDNQPQHF.

V and J are TRBV28 and TRBJ1-5; D unresolved. The germline V gene has CDR1 MDHEN and CDR2 SYDVKM. This CDR3 has 15 amino acids. V was cut by 8 bases and J by 0 bases, with 14 bases left in between. The CDR3 DNA reads as TGTGCCAGCGCCCGGAACAGTTATAGCAATCAGCCCCAGCATTTT. Translating gives CASARNSYSNQPQHF.

This clone was detected only a few times. The chain is built from TRBV28 and TRBJ1-5, with 7 nucleotides matching TRBD1. Germline trimming cut 5 bases from V and 1 base from J; bases unmatched to any gene: 11. Germline V gene lookup returns CDR1 MDHEN and CDR2 SYDVKM. This CDR3 is built from 17 residues. CDR3 coding DNA: TGTGCCAGCAGTCTCTGGACAGGAGACATAAGCAATCAGCCCCAGCATTTT. As protein: CASSLWTGDISNQPQHF.

The chain combines TRBV18 with TRBJ1-1, with unresolved D. There are 11 residues in the CDR3. Trimming removed 5 bases at V and 11 bases at J, with 12 bases between. CDR1 KGHSH and CDR2 LQKENI come from the germline V gene. The CDR3 region is CASSTQVGAFF. DNA of the CDR3: TGTGCCAGCTCAACCCAGGTGGGCGCTTTCTTT.

The chain recombines TRBV28 with TRBJ2-2; 7 bases map to TRBD2. CDR3 size: 15 residues. Per the germline V gene, CDR1 is MDHEN and CDR2 is SYDVKM. The trim removed 8 bases at V and 1 base at J, leaving 7 bases unmatched. The DNA of the CDR3 is TGTGCCAGCGCCCCCGAGCGGGAGAACACCGGGGAGCTGTTTTTT. Translation: CASAPERENTGELFF. Full variable domain (rest looked up from reference TRBV28 and TRBJ2-2): DVKVTQSSRYLVKRTGEKVFLECVQDMDHENMFWYRQDPGLGLRLIYFSYDVKMKEKGDIPEGYSVSREKKERFSLILESASTNQTSMYLCASAPERENTGELFFGEGSRLTVL.

The count of this clone is one. V is TRBV4-1 and J is TRBJ2-3; 10 bases are shared with TRBD2. CDR3 length equals 16 residues. Germline lookup yields CDR1 MGHRA and CDR2 YSYEKL. Trimming cost V 4 bases and J 1 base; bases outside gene matches: 5. CDR3 nucleotide sequence: TGCGCCAGCAGCCTTCTAGCGGGAGAGCGCACAGATACGCAGTATTTT. It yields the protein CASSLLAGERTDTQYF.

The chain joins TRBV30 to TRBJ1-2; a possible D gene is TRBD1 (5 bases). The CDR3 length is 15 residues. From germline, CDR1 is GTSNPN and CDR2 SVGIG (reference sequence). Trimming stripped 5 bases from V and 3 bases from J, with 19 bases between. The CDR3 loop reads CAWFSRRGVHYGYTF. The CDR3 DNA reads TGTGCCTGGTTCTCGAGGAGGGGCGTTCACTATGGCTACACCTTC.

This chain joins TRBV18 and TRBJ1-2; TRBD1 matches at 7 bases. The V and J ends lost 3 bases and 0 bases, in that order; junction bases with no gene match: 4. CDR1 KGHSH and CDR2 LQKENI come from the germline V gene. The CDR3 is made up of 15 amino acids. The CDR3 region is CASSPDRQANYGYTF. DNA for the CDR3: TGTGCCAGCTCACCGGACAGGCAAGCTAACTATGGCTACACCTTC.

This CDR3 reads CASSLELGLAGSYEQYF. In nucleotides, the CDR3 is TGTGCCAGCAGCTTAGAATTGGGACTAGCGGGGTCCTACGAGCAGTACTTC. J is TRBJ2-7 and V is TRBV11-2, with 13 nucleotides matching TRBD2. Germline assignment: CDR1 SGHAT and CDR2 FQNNGV. The CDR3 loop spans 17 amino acids. Unmatched junction bases numbered 3, after V lost 0 bases and J lost 1 base.

This CDR3 is CASSLQGNTGELFF. The CDR3 region has the DNA TGTGCCAGCAGCCTACAGGGGAACACCGGGGAGCTGTTTTTT. The rearrangement uses TRBV27 and TRBJ2-2; possibly TRBD1 for D (6 bases). V gave up 6 bases and J gave up 1 base, with 9 bases separating them. This CDR3 has 14 residues. Germline CDR1 reads MNHEY; CDR2 reads SMNVEV (reference sequence).

The chain combines TRBV28 with TRBJ2-7; 7 bases line up with TRBD2. V lost 3 bases and J lost 6; bases outside the gene matches: 14. CDR3 size: 16 residues. Germline assignment: CDR1 MDHEN and CDR2 SYDVKM. The CDR3 DNA reads TGTGCCAGCAGTTTTTCTGCGGGAGCCCCCTTGGTCGAGCAGTACTTC. The encoded protein is CASSFSAGAPLVEQYF.

The chain links TRBV18 to TRBJ1-2, with D possibly being TRBD1 (6 bases). The length of the CDR3 is 14 residues. Germline V gene lookup returns CDR1 KGHSH and CDR2 LQKENI. The V end was cut by 3 bases, the J end by 5 bases, with 13 bases between. The CDR3 here is CASSPARDTYGYTF. CDR3 DNA: TGTGCCAGCTCACCCGCTCGGGACACATATGGCTACACCTTC.

V gene TRBV9 combines with J gene TRBJ2-5; possibly TRBD1 for D (5 bases). This CDR3 has 14 residues. Germline V gives CDR1 SGDLS, CDR2 YYNGEE. Trimming left V 3 bases short and J 4 bases short, with 13 bases between. The CDR3 loop reads CASSAAPQGETQYF. The DNA for the CDR3 is TGTGCCAGCAGCGCCGCCCCCCAGGGAGAGACCCAGTACTTC.

V is TRBV5-1 and J is TRBJ1-1, with 7 bases that match TRBD1. The CDR3 totals 15 residues. Looked up from germline, CDR1 is SGHRS and CDR2 is YFSETQ. Trimming at V came to 0 bases and at J to 3 bases, leaving 5 bases not matched to a gene. Here the CDR3 reads CASSLGQGIDTEAFF. The CDR3 DNA reads TGCGCCAGCAGCTTGGGACAGGGAATCGACACTGAAGCTTTCTTT.